These 26 T cell receptor beta chains were all obtained from the same sample, sequenced in a study of cytomegalovirus exposure and HLA in healthy donors. The primer mix had 60 Vbeta and 13 Jbeta primers. Here immunoSEQ multiplex PCR was the method, and the copy in TCRdb shows in-frame clones only, minus some. This specimen shows under 90,000 clones; the ten leading clones hold approximately 15%. Sequencing was performed on PBMCs. These receptors all stem from a man in his fifties or sixties in good health and CMV-seropositive.

The V and J genes are TRBV6-5 and TRBJ1-2; no reliable D call. This CDR3 has 15 residues. V shed 6 bases and J shed 1 base, with 15 bases lying between them. Per germline, CDR1 MNHEY and CDR2 SVGAGI. This CDR3 reads CASSYSGTLNYGYTF. CDR3 DNA: TGTGCCAGCAGCTATAGCGGCACACTTAACTATGGCTACACCTTC.

The chain is built from TRBV9 and TRBJ1-4, with TRBD1 matching 10 bases. Germline CDR1 reads SGDLS; CDR2 reads YYNGEE. The CDR3 runs to 16 residues. With 3 bases clipped from V and 6 bases from J, the junction kept 8 bases outside the gene matches. CDR3 nucleotides: TGTGCCAGCAGCGAACTACCGGGACAGGGGTATGAAAAACTGTTTTTT. Translating gives CASSELPGQGYEKLFF.

The genes are TRBV30 and TRBJ2-7, with TRBD2 as a possible D gene (6 bases). Germline values: CDR1 GTSNPN, CDR2 SVGIG (reference sequence). This CDR3 region has 13 residues. Between the trimmed V and J ends, which lost 0 bases and 7 bases, there was a span of 13 bases. The CDR3 DNA is TGTGCCTGGAGTGTGCGGGGTGTGGGGGAGCAGTACTTC. Its protein product is CAWSVRGVGEQYF.

Details on this clone: One end of the junction is discordant with germline, which a read error may explain. The V gene is TRBV30, the J gene TRBJ2-3, with 9 bases matching TRBD2. This CDR3 contains 14 residues. Germline lookup yields CDR1 GTSNPN and CDR2 SVGIG (reference sequence). The CDR3 DNA is TGTGCCTGGGGTGTTAGCGGGAGCGGAGATACGCAGTATTTT. Amino acid sequence: CAWGVSGSGDTQYF.

The V call is TRBV7-6, the J call TRBJ1-5; TRBD1 agrees at 7 bases. The V and J ends lost 5 bases and 5 bases, in that order; junction bases with no gene match: 15. Germline values: CDR1 SGHVS, CDR2 FNYEAQ. The CDR3 totals 17 residues. CDR3 residues: CASSMHPGTEEDQPQHF. The CDR3 bases are TGTGCCAGCAGCATGCACCCCGGGACAGAGGAAGATCAGCCCCAGCATTTT.

Note on this clone: One end of the junction does not line up with germline, which may come from a read error. The chain links TRBV7-7 to TRBJ2-7; possible D gene TRBD1, 6 bases. Per germline, CDR1 SSHAT and CDR2 FNYEAQ (reference sequence). The CDR3 consists of 13 residues. CDR3 region: CASSLDRTYEQYF. The CDR3 DNA sequence: TGTGCTAGCAGCTTGGACAGAACCTACGAGCAGTACTTC.

This chain joins TRBV7-8 and TRBJ2-1; TRBD1 agrees at 11 bases. CDR3 length equals 15 residues. V was pared by 4 bases and J by 3 bases, with 2 bases of the junction left unmatched. In germline, CDR1 is SGHVS, CDR2 FQNEAQ. The CDR3 DNA follows: TGTGCCAGCAGCTGGGGACAGGGGGTCTACAATGAGCAGTTCTTC. The encoded protein is CASSWGQGVYNEQFF.

CDR3 in amino acids: CASSSPGDTEAFF. The CDR3 DNA sequence: TGTGCCAGCAGTTCCCCCGGGGATACTGAAGCTTTCTTT. J is TRBJ1-1 and V is TRBV6-6; the D is unclear. CDR1 is MNHNY and CDR2 is SVGAGI in the germline V gene (reference sequence). The CDR3 extends over 13 amino acids. V shed 4 bases and J shed 5 bases, with 11 bases lying between them.

V and J are TRBV10-2 and TRBJ1-5; maybe TRBD1 (6 bases). The V and J ends lost 9 bases and 5 bases respectively, with 26 bases between them. CDR1 is WSHSY and CDR2 is SAAADI in the germline V gene. CDR3 size: 17 residues. CDR3: CARRLLNLLPGDQPQHF. The DNA for the CDR3 is TGCGCCAGACGCCTGCTCAACCTCCTCCCAGGGGATCAGCCCCAGCATTTT.

V usage is TRBV6-6 and J usage is TRBJ2-2; 7 bases are shared with TRBD2. The V segment lost 4 bases and the J segment 2 bases; nucleotides outside the gene matches: 4. In germline, CDR1 is MNHNY, CDR2 SVGAGI (reference sequence). The CDR3 is 15 residues long. The CDR3 nucleotides are TGTGCCAGCAGTTCTGGCGGGAGAAACACCGGGGAGCTGTTTTTT. Protein product: CASSSGGRNTGELFF.

The V gene is TRBV6-1, the J gene TRBJ1-2; 12 nucleotides agree with TRBD1. CDR1 and CDR2 (germline): MNHNS, SASEGT. V dropped 3 bases and J dropped 7; count of bases not matched to a gene: 3. This CDR3 has 14 amino acids. The CDR3 loop is CASSEGQGAGGYTF. In DNA, the CDR3 is TGTGCCAGCAGTGAGGGACAGGGGGCAGGTGGCTACACCTTC.

The chain recombines TRBV6-5 with TRBJ2-3; tentatively, D is TRBD1 (5 bases). V was cut by 6 bases and J by 3 bases, with 13 bases left in between. There are 14 residues in the CDR3. From germline, CDR1 is MNHEY and CDR2 SVGAGI. CDR3 amino acids: CASSLSGLTDTQYF. The CDR3 DNA reads as TGTGCCAGCAGCCTCTCAGGGTTAACAGATACGCAGTATTTT.

CDR3 in amino acids: CASSYEADTQYF. The DNA for the CDR3 is TGTGCCAGCAGCTACGAGGCAGATACGCAGTATTTT. The rearrangement links TRBV9 to TRBJ2-3; D remains ambiguous. Germline V gene lookup returns CDR1 SGDLS and CDR2 YYNGEE. The CDR3 extends over 12 amino acids. Trimming shortened V by 4 bases and J by 4 bases, and 7 bases separated the two germline ends.

This chain uses TRBV6-6 with TRBJ1-2, with 8 bases that match TRBD1. CDR1 and CDR2 (germline): MNHNY, SVGAGI (reference sequence). The length of the CDR3 is 13 residues. V was clipped by 5 bases and J by 7 bases; unmatched bases: 6. CDR3 nucleotide sequence: TGTGCCAGCAGTCCGGACAGGGAGTCTGGCTACACCTTC. Its translation: CASSPDRESGYTF.

V usage is TRBV28 and J usage is TRBJ2-1; D might be TRBD1 (6 bases). Trimming shortened V by 7 bases and J by 0 bases, and 13 bases separated the two germline ends. CDR1 and CDR2 from the germline V gene are MDHEN and SYDVKM. The CDR3 contains 15 residues. The CDR3 loop is CASTDLDSSYNEQFF. The CDR3 DNA reads TGTGCCAGCACTGACTTGGACAGCTCCTACAATGAGCAGTTCTTC. Combining the CDR3 with reference TRBV28 and TRBJ2-1 gives the whole variable domain DVKVTQSSRYLVKRTGEKVFLECVQDMDHENMFWYRQDPGLGLRLIYFSYDVKMKEKGDIPEGYSVSREKKERFSLILESASTNQTSMYLCASTDLDSSYNEQFFGPGTRLTVL.

This chain joins TRBV11-3 and TRBJ2-2; 10 bases line up with TRBD1. The germline V gene encodes CDR1 SGHNT and CDR2 YENEEA. The J segment lost 3 bases and the V segment lost 6 bases, leaving 4 bases of the junction unmatched. This CDR3 has 15 residues. The CDR3 sequence: CASRTGTGDTGELFF. The CDR3 region has the DNA TGTGCCAGCAGAACCGGGACAGGGGACACCGGGGAGCTGTTTTTT.

DNA for the CDR3: TGTGCCAGCAAACAGGGATCGAACTATGGCTACACCTTC. Protein: CASKQGSNYGYTF. The chain uses TRBV6-6 and TRBJ1-2; maybe TRBD1 (6 bases). Germline CDR1 MNHNY, CDR2 SVGAGI (reference sequence). This CDR3 is 13 amino acids long. V lost 7 bases and J 2 bases, leaving 11 bases between the germline ends.

This chain links TRBV14 with TRBJ2-5, with D perhaps matching TRBD2 (6 bases). Per the germline V gene, CDR1 is SGHDN and CDR2 is FVKESK. The CDR3 totals 14 residues. V lost 0 bases, J lost 7 bases, and 12 bases lay in between. CDR3 residues: CASSQDQVGLTQYF. DNA for the CDR3: TGTGCCAGCAGCCAAGATCAAGTGGGACTGACCCAGTACTTC. The whole variable domain, filled in from reference TRBV14 and TRBJ2-5, reads EAGVTQFPSHSVIEKGQTVTLRCDPISGHDNLYWYRRVMGKEIKFLLHFVKESKQDESGMPNNRFLAERTGGTYSTLKVQPAELEDSGVYFCASSQDQVGLTQYFGPGTRLLVL.

The CDR3 sequence: CASSPTGTGSSHTF. The DNA for the CDR3 is TGTGCCAGCAGCCCAACCGGGACAGGGTCGTCCCACACCTTC. The chain is built from TRBV7-2 and TRBJ1-2; 9 bases match TRBD1. Germline V gene lookup returns CDR1 SGHTA and CDR2 FQGNSA. J was trimmed by 12 bases and V by 5 bases; bases with no gene match: 13. This CDR3 is 14 amino acids long.

This chain joins TRBV27 and TRBJ1-1; 7 bases agree with TRBD1. J lost 7 bases, V lost 1 base, and 6 bases had no gene match. The CDR3 runs to 14 residues. Germline CDR1 reads MNHEY; CDR2 reads SMNVEV (reference sequence). The CDR3 protein is CASSLWPGGFEAFF. The CDR3 DNA reads TGTGCCAGCAGTTTATGGCCAGGGGGATTTGAAGCTTTCTTT.

The genes are TRBV10-3 and TRBJ2-3, with 7 positions matching TRBD1. Trimming cost V 4 bases and J 5 bases; bases outside gene matches: 6. This CDR3 contains 14 residues. Germline V gene data show CDR1 as ENHRY and CDR2 as SYGVKD. CDR3 protein: CAISGGTVGDTQYF. The CDR3, as DNA: TGTGCCATCAGTGGGGGGACAGTCGGAGATACGCAGTATTTT.

The rearrangement uses TRBV4-1 and TRBJ2-1; 9 nucleotides match TRBD2. Germline V gives CDR1 MGHRA, CDR2 YSYEKL. With 0 bases clipped from V and 8 bases from J, the junction kept 8 bases outside the gene matches. The CDR3 has 16 amino acids. The CDR3 sequence is CASSQEGLAGWHEQFF. DNA of the CDR3: TGCGCCAGCAGCCAAGAAGGGCTAGCGGGATGGCATGAGCAGTTCTTC.

The rearrangement links TRBV7-6 to TRBJ2-1; tentatively, D is TRBD1 (6 bases). Germline CDR1 reads SGHVS; CDR2 reads FNYEAQ. The CDR3 length is 17 residues. Trimming stripped 2 bases from V and 5 bases from J, with 19 bases between. The CDR3 protein is CASSLQQGESRNNEQFF. DNA for the CDR3: TGTGCCAGCAGCTTACAACAGGGAGAGAGCAGGAACAATGAGCAGTTCTTC.

V gene TRBV7-2 combines with J gene TRBJ1-3, with unresolved D. Trimming cost V 1 base and J 4 bases, with 5 bases left between them. The germline V gene has CDR1 SGHTA and CDR2 FQGNSA. CDR3 length: 13 amino acids. DNA for the CDR3: TGTGCCAGCAGCTTAGGACAAGGAAACACCATATATTTT. It specifies CASSLGQGNTIYF.

The chain is built from TRBV2 and TRBJ1-5; D unclear. This CDR3 is built from 17 residues. Per the germline V gene, CDR1 is SNHLY and CDR2 is FYNNEI. V shed 1 base and J shed 4 bases, with 17 bases lying between them. CDR3 sequence: CASSEGVGIAGNQPQHF. For the CDR3, the DNA is TGTGCCAGCAGTGAAGGGGTGGGTATAGCGGGAAATCAGCCCCAGCATTTT.

The chain employs TRBV6-6 and TRBJ2-7; 9 bases map to TRBD2. The germline CDR1 and CDR2 sequences are MNHNY and SVGAGI (reference sequence). The CDR3 has 15 residues. V lost 2 bases, J lost 1 base, and 3 bases stayed unmatched. DNA of the CDR3: TGTGCCAGCAGTTACCTGGGACTAGCTTCCTACGAGCAGTACGTC. Amino acid sequence: CASSYLGLASYEQYV.